This T cell receptor beta chain was recovered during a study of blood T cells in healthy people across ages. Study-level findings and limits: In the absence of known donor CMV status, changes in expanded clonotypes were possibly confounded.

Per germline, CDR1 SGHRS and CDR2 YFSETQ. The CDR3 is made up of 17 amino acids. This clonotype was seen just once. Its antigen is not known. One end of the junction varies from germline; a read error may be responsible. Sample-barcoded 5' priming and a J-beta primer mix drove a second PCR of about 6 to 11 cycles. TCRdb independently ran MiXCR on the 5' RACE reads; one entry per CDR3 protein. The table shows about 640,000 distinct CDR3 sequences, with approximately 50% occurring only once. Input material: blood. This sequence joins TRBV5-1 and TRBJ2-3; 14 bases fit TRBD2. This TCR was sampled from a man in his 60s in good health. The chain's CDR3 is CASSLGLAGVPTDTQYF. The CDR3 DNA is TGCGCCAGCAGTTTGGGACTAGCGGGGGTTCCCACAGATACGCAGTATTTT.